This TCR beta chain was documented in a study of cytomegalovirus exposure and HLA in healthy donors. Overall study: As an earlier analysis found, some 170 million T cells yielded some 120 million unique TCR beta sequences. Counted in an early data release were about 85 million unique TCRs from HLA-typed donors.

Researchers ran the PCR with 60 Vbeta and 13 Jbeta primers. TCRdb's copy holds only in-frame clones and misses some; the assay was immunoSEQ multiplex PCR. The repertoire holds roughly 63,000 clones, with approximately 71% as singletons. In the case of this clone: Its antigen is unknown.

General observations from the study: V- and J-gene trimming of TCR beta was linked (in a later analysis) to a missense DCLRE1C variant. Some TCR beta chains (about 180 of them) were listed as cytomegalovirus-associated.

Germline V gene data show CDR1 as SGHTA and CDR2 as FQGNSA. Trimming took 1 base from V and 2 from J; bases not matched to a gene: 11. The CDR3 spans 18 residues. The TCR sequence derives from a man between 50 and 59 years old in good health and CMV-seropositive. The rearrangement uses TRBV7-2 and TRBJ1-5; TRBD1 matches 7 bases. The sample was PBMCs. The chain's CDR3 is CASSLVVRGGRGNQPQHF. DNA for the CDR3: TGTGCCAGCAGCTTAGTGGTAAGAGGGGGCAGAGGCAATCAGCCCCAGCATTTT. Full variable domain (rest looked up from reference TRBV7-2 and TRBJ1-5): GAGVSQSPSNKVTEKGKDVELRCDPISGHTALYWYRQSLGQGLEFLIYFQGNSAPDKSGLPSDRFSAERTGGSVSTLTIQRTQQEDSAVYLCASSLVVRGGRGNQPQHFGDGTRLSIL.